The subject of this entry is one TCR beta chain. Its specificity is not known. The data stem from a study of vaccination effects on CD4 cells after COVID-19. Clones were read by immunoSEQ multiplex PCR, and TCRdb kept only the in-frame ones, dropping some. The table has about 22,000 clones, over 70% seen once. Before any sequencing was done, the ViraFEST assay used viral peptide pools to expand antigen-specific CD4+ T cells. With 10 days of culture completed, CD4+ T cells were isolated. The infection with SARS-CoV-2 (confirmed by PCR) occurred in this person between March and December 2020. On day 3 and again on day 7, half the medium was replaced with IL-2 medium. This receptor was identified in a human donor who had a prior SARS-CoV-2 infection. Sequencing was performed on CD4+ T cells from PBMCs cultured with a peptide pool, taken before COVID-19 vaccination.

CDR3 nucleotide sequence: TGTGCCAGCCGGGACAGGGGGCAAGAGACCCAGTACTTC. It codes for CASRDRGQETQYF. The chain has TRBV19 and TRBJ2-5; TRBD1 matches at 11 bases. The CDR3 contains 13 residues. After removal of 9 bases from V and 2 bases from J, the junction contained 2 bases not matched to a gene. In germline, CDR1 is LNHDA, CDR2 SQIVND (reference sequence). The full variable domain, with the rest looked up from reference TRBV19 and TRBJ2-5, is DGGITQSPKYLFRKEGQNVTLSCEQNLNHDAMYWYRQDPGQGLRLIYYSQIVNDFQKGDIAEGYSVSREKKESFPLTVTSAQKNPTAFYLCASRDRGQETQYFGPGTRLLVL.